This record looks at one T cell receptor (beta chain) sequence and its context. What it binds is unknown. This entry comes from a study of human T cells and chemical hapten exposure. Germline trimming cut 7 bases from V and 11 bases from J; bases unmatched to any gene: 5. The germline V gene has CDR1 GTSNPN and CDR2 SVGIG (reference sequence). There are 12 residues in the CDR3. The library attached unique molecular identifiers to individual cDNA molecules. TCRdb re-analysed the RACE reads in MiXCR, keeping a single row per CDR3 protein. Of more than 250,000 distinct CDR3 sequences detected, about 9.4% appear once; the ten largest clones hold 2% to 3%. This sample's time point: pre-sensitization, week 0. The treatment was: therapeutic diphenylcyclopropenone sensitization with weekly scalp DPC. Each donor was an alopecia patient between 18 and 70 years of age who qualified for DPC. Findings and limits, study-wide: Positively correlated with patch test score were the counts of PT1 expanded TCRs. Among expanded TCRs, significantly more large CDR3 similarity clusters formed than among controls.

The material sequenced was whole blood, taken in connection with sensitization to the hapten diphenylcyclopropenone (DPC). This receptor was identified in a woman in her thirties or forties with alopecia areata. Some clones in this sample may be carry-over from other donors' samples. The chain recombines TRBV30 with TRBJ2-1; 13 bases match TRBD2. The CDR3 here is CAYGTSGKKQFF. The CDR3 DNA reads TGTGCCTACGGGACTAGCGGGAAGAAGCAGTTCTTC.